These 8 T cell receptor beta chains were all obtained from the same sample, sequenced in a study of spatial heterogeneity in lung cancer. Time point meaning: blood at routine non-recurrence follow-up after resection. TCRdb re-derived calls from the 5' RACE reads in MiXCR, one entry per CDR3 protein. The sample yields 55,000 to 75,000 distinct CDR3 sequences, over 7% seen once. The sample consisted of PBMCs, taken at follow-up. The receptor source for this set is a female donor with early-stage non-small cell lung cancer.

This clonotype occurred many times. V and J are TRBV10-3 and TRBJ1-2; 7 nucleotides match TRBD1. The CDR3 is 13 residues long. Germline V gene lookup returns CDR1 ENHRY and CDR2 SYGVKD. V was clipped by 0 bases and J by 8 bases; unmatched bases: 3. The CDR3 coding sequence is TGTGCCATCAGTGAGTCGACAGGGACCGGCTACACCTTC. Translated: CAISESTGTGYTF.

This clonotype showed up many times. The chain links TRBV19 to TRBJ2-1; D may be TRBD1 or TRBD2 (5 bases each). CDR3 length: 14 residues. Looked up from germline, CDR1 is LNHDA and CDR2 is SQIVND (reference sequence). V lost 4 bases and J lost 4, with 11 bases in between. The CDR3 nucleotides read TGTGCCAGTAGTAAGGGGTCGGGATACAATGAGCAGTTCTTC. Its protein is CASSKGSGYNEQFF.

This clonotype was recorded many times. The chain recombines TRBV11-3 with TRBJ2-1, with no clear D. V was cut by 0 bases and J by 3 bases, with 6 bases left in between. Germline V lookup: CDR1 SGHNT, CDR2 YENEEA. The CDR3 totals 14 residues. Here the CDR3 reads CASSLEGFYNEQFF. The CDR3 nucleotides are TGTGCCAGCAGCTTAGAGGGGTTCTACAATGAGCAGTTCTTC. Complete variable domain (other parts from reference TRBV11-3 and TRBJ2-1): EAGVVQSPRYKIIEKKQPVAFWCNPISGHNTLYWYLQNLGQGPELLIRYENEEAVDDSQLPKDRFSAERLKGVDSTLKIQPAELGDSAVYLCASSLEGFYNEQFFGPGTRLTVL.

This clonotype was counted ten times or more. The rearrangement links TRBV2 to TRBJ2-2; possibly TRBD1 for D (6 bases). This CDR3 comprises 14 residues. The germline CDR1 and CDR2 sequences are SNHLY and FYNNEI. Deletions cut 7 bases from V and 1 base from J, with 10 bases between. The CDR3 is CASKAGENTGELFF. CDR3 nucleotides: TGTGCCAGCAAGGCAGGGGAGAACACCGGGGAGCTGTTTTTT.

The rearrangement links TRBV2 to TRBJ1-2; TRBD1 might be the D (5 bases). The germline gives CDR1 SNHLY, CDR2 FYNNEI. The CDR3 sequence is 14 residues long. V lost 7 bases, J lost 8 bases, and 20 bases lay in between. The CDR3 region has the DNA TGTGCCAGCATGAAAGGGGCCCCTTCGGGCGGCTACACCTTC. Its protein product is CASMKGAPSGGYTF.

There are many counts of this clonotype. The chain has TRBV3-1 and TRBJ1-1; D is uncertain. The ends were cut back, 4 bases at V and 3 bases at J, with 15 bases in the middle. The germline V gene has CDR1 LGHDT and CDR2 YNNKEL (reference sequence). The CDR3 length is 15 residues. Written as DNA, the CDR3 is TGTGCCAGCAGCCGAGCCGGTGTTGGGGACACTGAAGCTTTCTTT. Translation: CASSRAGVGDTEAFF.

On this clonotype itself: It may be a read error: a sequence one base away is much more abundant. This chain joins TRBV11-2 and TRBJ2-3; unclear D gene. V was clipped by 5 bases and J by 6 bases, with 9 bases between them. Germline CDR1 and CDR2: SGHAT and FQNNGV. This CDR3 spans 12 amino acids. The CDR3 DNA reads TGTGCCAGCAGCCCTCAGGTGGATACGCAGTATTTT. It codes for CASSPQVDTQYF.

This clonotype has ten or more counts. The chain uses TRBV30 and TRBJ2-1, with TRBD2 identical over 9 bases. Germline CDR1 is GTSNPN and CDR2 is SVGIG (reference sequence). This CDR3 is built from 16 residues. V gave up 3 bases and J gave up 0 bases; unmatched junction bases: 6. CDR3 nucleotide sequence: TGTGCCTGGAGCCGACCGGGACTAGCCTCCTACAATGAGCAGTTCTTC. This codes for CAWSRPGLASYNEQFF.